A selection of T cell receptor beta chains follows, all from one sample in a study of cytomegalovirus exposure and HLA in healthy donors. Here immunoSEQ multiplex PCR was the method, and the copy in TCRdb shows in-frame clones only, minus some. The sample holds about 98,000 clones, around 70% seen once. The source material was PBMCs. These receptors all come from a man between 50 and 59 years old in good health and CMV-seronegative. The CDR3 runs from the conserved cysteine through the conserved F or W. The D gene is left open where the match is weak. Rows give clone size only sometimes, using once, few, many, or a class for an expanded clone.

d_call clone_size j_call v_call cdr3_aa cdr3_nt
TRBD1 - TRBJ2-5 TRBV28 CASSQTGDEYQETQYF TGTGCCAGCAGCCAGACAGGGGATGAGTACCAAGAGACCCAGTACTTC
TRBD2 - TRBJ2-7 TRBV4-3 CASSRSLPGLAGPSFYEQYF TGCGCCAGCAGCCGATCTCTACCGGGACTAGCGGGGCCGAGCTTCTACGAGCAGTACTTC
- medium-sized TRBJ2-1 TRBV6-6 CASSSFASEQFF TGTGCCAGCAGCTCGTTCGCCAGTGAGCAGTTCTTC
TRBD1 - TRBJ1-1 TRBV6-5 CASSYLGQGAGEAFF TGTGCCAGCAGTTACCTGGGGCAGGGGGCCGGTGAAGCTTTCTTT
TRBD2 - TRBJ2-1 TRBV6-5 CASSSSWGLTSNEQFF TGTGCCAGCAGTTCCTCTTGGGGACTAACCTCCAATGAGCAGTTCTTC
TRBD2 - TRBJ2-3 TRBV5-4 CAQGRGGKDTQYF TGTGCCCAAGGCCGGGGGGGCAAAGATACGCAGTATTTT
TRBD1 - TRBJ2-2 TRBV6-5 CASRGTGLTGELFF TGTGCCAGCAGGGGGACAGGCCTCACCGGGGAGCTGTTTTTT
- - TRBJ2-2 TRBV7-9 CASSPRKPGDTGELFF TGTGCCAGCAGCCCGCGGAAACCGGGGGACACCGGGGAGCTGTTTTTT
- - TRBJ1-2 TRBV7-2 CASSSFWSGYTF TGTGCCAGCAGCTCCTTTTGGAGTGGCTACACCTTC
TRBD2 - TRBJ2-5 TRBV28 CASRNSGLARSWETQYF TGTGCCAGCAGAAATTCCGGACTAGCCCGATCGTGGGAGACCCAGTACTTC
TRBD1 - TRBJ2-7 TRBV5-4 CARLDREPYEQYF TGTGCCAGGCTAGACAGGGAACCCTACGAGCAGTACTTC
- - TRBJ1-5 TRBV5-6 CASSLGSRNYQPQHF TGTGCCAGCAGCTTGGGTTCTAGGAACTATCAGCCCCAGCATTTT
TRBD1 - TRBJ1-1 TRBV10-3 CAIRGDRATEAFF TGTGCCATCAGGGGTGACAGGGCCACTGAAGCTTTCTTT
- - TRBJ2-3 TRBV6-5 CASSYYQGADTQYF TGTGCCAGCAGTTACTACCAGGGTGCAGATACGCAGTATTTT
TRBD1 few TRBJ1-4 TRBV7-9 CASSSPPGQGLSEKLFF TGTGCCAGCAGTTCTCCCCCGGGACAGGGGCTAAGTGAAAAACTGTTTTTT
- - TRBJ1-5 TRBV6-1 CASVGGNQPQHF TGTGCCAGCGTCGGAGGGAATCAGCCCCAGCATTTT
TRBD2 - TRBJ2-7 TRBV13 CASSKSGLAADYEQYF TGTGCCAGCAGCAAATCGGGACTAGCCGCTGACTACGAGCAGTACTTC
- once TRBJ1-1 TRBV9 CASSAGRGGAFF TGTGCCAGCAGCGCTGGGCGGGGGGGAGCTTTCTTT
TRBD1 - TRBJ2-5 TRBV14 CASSRTGAKPGTQYF TGTGCCAGCAGTCGGACAGGGGCTAAACCCGGGACCCAGTACTTC
- once TRBJ1-5 TRBV28 CASSFPQGFNQPQHF TGTGCCAGCAGTTTCCCGCAGGGGTTTAATCAGCCCCAGCATTTT
TRBD2 - TRBJ2-5 TRBV5-1 CASRLPGLAAAETQYF TGCGCCAGCAGGTTGCCGGGACTAGCGGCCGCAGAGACCCAGTACTTC
TRBD1 - TRBJ2-5 TRBV11-2 CASSLVGQGGETQYF TGTGCCAGCAGCTTAGTTGGACAGGGAGGCGAGACCCAGTACTTC
TRBD1 - TRBJ2-1 TRBV29-1 CSVNKRIWGDRGIDEQFF TGCAGCGTTAACAAGCGAATTTGGGGGGACAGGGGGATCGATGAGCAGTTCTTC
- - TRBJ1-1 TRBV9 CASSVASVNTEAFF TGTGCCAGCAGCGTTGCTTCGGTGAACACTGAAGCTTTCTTT
- once TRBJ1-1 TRBV29-1 CSVGGVNTEAFF TGCAGCGTAGGGGGGGTGAACACTGAAGCTTTCTTT
TRBD1 - TRBJ1-2 TRBV10-3 CAISQKRDREYGYTF TGTGCCATCAGTCAAAAACGGGACAGGGAGTATGGCTACACCTTC
- few TRBJ2-5 TRBV6-1 CASSPGETQYF TGTGCCAGCAGTCCAGGGGAGACCCAGTACTTC
TRBD1 few TRBJ2-2 TRBV4-2 CASSQDPGTDISLNTGELFF TGTGCCAGCAGCCAAGATCCAGGGACAGATATCTCACTAAACACCGGGGAGCTGTTTTTT
TRBD1 few TRBJ1-3 TRBV7-9 CASSLVGAGGASGNTIYF TGTGCCAGCAGCTTAGTAGGGGCAGGGGGCGCCTCTGGAAACACCATATATTTT
- - TRBJ2-7 TRBV10-1 CASSAGPPSSYEQYF TGCGCCAGCAGCGCTGGGCCCCCGAGCTCCTACGAGCAGTACTTC
- once TRBJ1-1 TRBV19 CASSAPPLGVKATEAFF TGTGCCAGTAGTGCCCCCCCTTTAGGAGTAAAAGCCACTGAAGCTTTCTTT
- few TRBJ2-7 TRBV9 CASSPWDTTFGEQYF TGTGCCAGCAGCCCCTGGGACACCACTTTCGGGGAGCAGTACTTC
- - TRBJ1-1 TRBV11-2 CASSIFAGTEAFF TGTGCCAGCAGCATCTTTGCGGGTACTGAAGCTTTCTTT
- - TRBJ2-7 TRBV6-6 CASSYFGDEQYF TGTGCCAGCAGTTACTTCGGGGACGAGCAGTACTTC
TRBD1 - TRBJ2-5 TRBV6-5 CASSYLAGGETQYF TGTGCCAGCAGTTACTTAGCAGGGGGCGAGACCCAGTACTTC
TRBD1 - TRBJ2-7 TRBV7-9 CASSPDRSSYEQYF TGTGCCAGCAGCCCGGACAGGAGCTCCTACGAGCAGTACTTC
- - TRBJ1-5 TRBV6-5 CATQPRVYSNQPQHF TGTGCCACACAACCCCGGGTTTATAGCAATCAGCCCCAGCATTTT
- few TRBJ2-7 TRBV27 CASALAGSYEQYF TGTGCCAGCGCACTCGCGGGGTCCTACGAGCAGTACTTC
TRBD1 once TRBJ1-5 TRBV5-1 CASSPGQGANQPQHF TGCGCCAGCAGCCCCGGCCAGGGGGCGAATCAGCCCCAGCATTTT
- - TRBJ1-1 TRBV6-6 CASSYNRDLNTEAFF TGTGCCAGCAGTTACAACCGGGATCTGAACACTGAAGCTTTCTTT
- - TRBJ2-7 TRBV4-2 CASSQEASGPYEQYF TGTGCCAGCAGCCAAGAAGCAAGCGGTCCCTACGAGCAGTACTTC
- few TRBJ1-6 TRBV4-1 CASSQFPAGRDSYNSPLHF TGCGCCAGCAGCCAGTTCCCGGCGGGCCGGGACTCCTATAATTCACCCCTCCACTTT
TRBD2 once TRBJ2-7 TRBV27 CASSWGTSGTSEQYF TGTGCCAGCAGTTGGGGGACTAGCGGGACCTCCGAGCAGTACTTC
TRBD2 - TRBJ2-7 TRBV6-1 CASRYRGGNEQYF TGTGCCAGCAGATATCGGGGAGGGAACGAGCAGTACTTC
- - TRBJ2-7 TRBV4-1 CASSQEMVTVSSYEQYF TGCGCCAGCAGCCAAGAAATGGTGACAGTTAGCTCCTACGAGCAGTACTTC
TRBD2 once TRBJ2-4 TRBV5-4 CASSVLAGGLNIQYF TGTGCCAGCAGCGTACTAGCGGGGGGCCTGAACATTCAGTACTTC
TRBD1 - TRBJ1-1 TRBV9 CASSVDRGNTEAFF TGTGCCAGCAGCGTCGACAGGGGGAACACTGAAGCTTTCTTT
- - TRBJ2-1 TRBV28 CASSSFSGGDPYNEQFF TGTGCCAGCAGTTCCTTTAGTGGCGGGGACCCCTACAATGAGCAGTTCTTC
TRBD2 - TRBJ2-5 TRBV10-2 CASKPGLAGTETQYF TGCGCCAGCAAGCCGGGACTAGCGGGAACAGAGACCCAGTACTTC
TRBD2 - TRBJ2-7 TRBV5-1 CASSFSGGTGGVVYF TGCGCCAGCAGCTTCAGTGGTGGAACGGGAGGGGTGGTGTACTTC
- - TRBJ2-1 TRBV11-2 CASSLAGEIYNEQFF TGTGCCAGCAGCTTAGCCGGGGAGATTTACAATGAGCAGTTCTTC
- - TRBJ1-2 TRBV9 CASSGWGGLLF TGTGCCAGCAGCGGGTGGGGGGGGCTACTCTTC
TRBD2 - TRBJ2-3 TRBV15 CATSRDSGASGGARTDTQYF TGTGCCACCAGCAGAGATTCGGGGGCTAGCGGGGGGGCAAGGACAGATACGCAGTATTTT